This TCR beta chain emerged from a study of blood T cell repertoires in COVID-19. The CDR3 totals 13 residues. Trimming stripped 10 bases from V and 0 bases from J, with 13 bases between. The V gene's germline CDR1 is ENHRY and CDR2 SYGVKD. Clones were read by immunoSEQ multiplex PCR, and TCRdb kept only the in-frame ones, dropping some. Among fewer than 250,000 clones listed, approximately 88% were seen once. This TCR derives from a woman between 25 and 40 years old who had been exposed to COVID-19. V usage is TRBV10-3 and J usage is TRBJ2-7, with D perhaps TRBD2 (7 bases). The sample comprised PBMCs or T cells enriched from blood (not recorded which). This CDR3 reads CATQGGSSYEQYF. The CDR3 DNA follows: TGTGCCACACAGGGCGGGAGCTCCTACGAGCAGTACTTC.